The 7 T cell receptor beta chains given below trace back to one sample, sequenced in a study of blood T cell repertoires in COVID-19. Using immunoSEQ multiplex PCR, the repertoire was profiled, and TCRdb retains in-frame clones only, with some absent. The table includes around 270,000 clones, 70% to 85% detected once. The specimen sequenced was peripheral blood. The receptors come from a human donor with COVID-19, enrolled during active disease. The donor label of this sample is uncertain.

This clone has a handful of counts. This chain uses TRBV5-8 with TRBJ1-1, with 7 bases fitting TRBD1. Per the germline V gene, CDR1 is SGHTS and CDR2 is YDEGEE. Trimming cost V 7 bases and J 1 base; bases outside gene matches: 10. CDR3 size: 15 residues. The CDR3 spells CASAPNDRENTEAFF. In nucleotides, the CDR3 is TGTGCCAGCGCCCCGAATGACAGGGAGAACACTGAAGCTTTCTTT.

This chain connects TRBV18 to TRBJ1-1, with a tentative D call TRBD1 (6 bases). V lost 3 bases, J lost 0 bases, and 14 bases lay in between. The germline V gene encodes CDR1 KGHSH and CDR2 LQKENI. This CDR3 has 16 amino acids. In nucleotides, the CDR3 is TGTGCCAGCTCACCCCGGGGGGCAGGTATGAACACTGAAGCTTTCTTT. Amino acid sequence: CASSPRGAGMNTEAFF.

This clone appeared once. The chain carries TRBV19 and TRBJ1-1; a weak D match, TRBD1 (5 bases). The V end lost 2 bases, the J end lost 6 bases, and 10 bases lay between the germline ends. Germline V CDR1 and CDR2: LNHDA, SQIVND (reference sequence). This CDR3 spans 13 amino acids. CDR3 sequence reads: CASSIQGEAEAFF. CDR3 DNA sequence: TGTGCCAGTAGTATACAGGGTGAAGCTGAAGCTTTCTTT. Full variable domain (outside the CDR3, taken from reference TRBV19 and TRBJ1-1): DGGITQSPKYLFRKEGQNVTLSCEQNLNHDAMYWYRQDPGQGLRLIYYSQIVNDFQKGDIAEGYSVSREKKESFPLTVTSAQKNPTAFYLCASSIQGEAEAFFGQGTRLTVV.

The V and J genes are TRBV10-2 and TRBJ2-7; TRBD2 matches 8 bases. This CDR3 contains 14 residues. V lost 4 bases and J lost 2; bases outside the gene matches: 4. Germline values: CDR1 WSHSY, CDR2 SAAADI. CDR3 region: CASSGTSRTYEQYF. For the CDR3, the DNA is TGCGCCAGCAGTGGGACTAGCCGGACCTACGAGCAGTACTTC.

The V and J genes are TRBV27 and TRBJ1-1; D remains ambiguous. V gave up 5 bases and J gave up 6 bases, with 13 bases separating them. The length of the CDR3 is 13 residues. Germline V lookup: CDR1 MNHEY, CDR2 SMNVEV (reference sequence). CDR3 sequence (DNA): TGTGCCAGCAGTCGGGATGTCTTTGCTGAAGCTTTCTTT. Its protein is CASSRDVFAEAFF.

This rearrangement joins TRBV9 to TRBJ1-2; TRBD1 is a possible D gene (5 bases). The CDR3 extends over 15 amino acids. V lost 4 bases to trimming and J lost 4 bases, with 17 bases between them. Germline values: CDR1 SGDLS, CDR2 YYNGEE. The CDR3 DNA reads as TGTGCCAGCAGCTCGCGGGGCGGAAGCAGCTATGGCTACACCTTC. Amino acid sequence: CASSSRGGSSYGYTF.

The rearrangement joins TRBV9 to TRBJ2-7; no clear D gene. The CDR3 is 12 residues long. The germline V gene encodes CDR1 SGDLS and CDR2 YYNGEE. V lost 4 bases, J lost 4 bases, and 9 bases lay in between. CDR3 bases: TGTGCCAGCAGCCGCGACACTTACGAGCAGTACTTC. Protein product: CASSRDTYEQYF.